Given below is one T cell receptor (beta chain) in context. The target of this receptor is not known. One base away there is no much larger clone; base qualities are not given. According to the germline V gene (reference sequence), CDR1 reads LNHDA and CDR2 reads SQIVND. Relative to germline, V is 10 bases shorter and J is 0 bases shorter, with 13 bases between their ends. The CDR3 runs 13 residues from the cysteine to the phenylalanine. The retained sequence is limited to the CDR3, 39 bases, with the frame set at the first base. TCRbeta CDR3 regions were amplified from genomic DNA by means of the immunoSEQ Assay, a bias-controlled multiplex PCR. The study's processing was this. The number of nucleated cells in each sample was estimated from the amplification of reference gene primers within the assay. To quantify the absolute abundance of each unique TCRbeta CDR3 rearrangement, sequence reads were collapsed and filtered. For each sample, productive Simpson clonality was calculated as the square root of Simpson's diversity index over productive rearrangements. In its TCRdb copy, this immuneACCESS table keeps in-frame sequences only and misses some clones. Where compared with another copy, unresolved V genes explain less than half of these, and the others have no known cause. The V and J calls and clone size come from that table; D and trimming were worked out from the DNA. The sample data list 45,000 to 50,000 clones, and 80% to 90% of these were observed just once. The leading ten clones occupy more than 25% of the sample.

This sample is part of a study of blood T cell repertoires in COVID-19 (TCRdb year 2020). As for the study more broadly: Samples from collaborators originated in the United States, Italy and Spain and spanned both the acute and convalescent phases of COVID-19. The prospective study material was composed of cDNA or gDNA derived from T cells, B-cell-depleted T cells, or PBMCs. Deeply sampled blood TCRbeta repertoires from subjects exposed to, actively infected with, or recovered from COVID-19 were included in the dataset. The repertoires were made available in a free public database intended to serve as a resource for research on the immune response to SARS-CoV-2. The samples were drawn from two sources: the first 160 participants of the ongoing ImmuneRACE study, and 1,254 subjects contributed by 6 global collaborators. Nearly every sample came with metadata listing a de-identified subject ID, COVID-19 status, age in years and sex. HLA class I and class II types, where available, came from metadata supplied by the sample provider rather than from assay-based typing. General study outcomes and caveats: Clinical and demographic metadata were provided uncurated, with the amount varying by source and participant.

In Seattle, one collaborating source enrolled patients while the infection was active and tracked those patients longitudinally over the course of disease. Whole blood was collected in K2EDTA tubes by collaborating institutions according to the institutions' own protocols. For TCRbeta analysis, collaborators shipped samples as frozen whole blood, isolated PBMCs, or DNA extracted from either of those sample types. The sequenced sample consisted of peripheral blood. This chain joins TRBV19 to TRBJ2-7; TRBD2 is a weak D gene call, 7 bases matching. The source of this sequence is an elderly woman with COVID-19, enrolled during active disease. The CDR3 region reads CATGGRRSYEQYF. The DNA is as follows: TGTGCCACCGGGGGGCGGCGCTCCTACGAGCAGTACTTC.